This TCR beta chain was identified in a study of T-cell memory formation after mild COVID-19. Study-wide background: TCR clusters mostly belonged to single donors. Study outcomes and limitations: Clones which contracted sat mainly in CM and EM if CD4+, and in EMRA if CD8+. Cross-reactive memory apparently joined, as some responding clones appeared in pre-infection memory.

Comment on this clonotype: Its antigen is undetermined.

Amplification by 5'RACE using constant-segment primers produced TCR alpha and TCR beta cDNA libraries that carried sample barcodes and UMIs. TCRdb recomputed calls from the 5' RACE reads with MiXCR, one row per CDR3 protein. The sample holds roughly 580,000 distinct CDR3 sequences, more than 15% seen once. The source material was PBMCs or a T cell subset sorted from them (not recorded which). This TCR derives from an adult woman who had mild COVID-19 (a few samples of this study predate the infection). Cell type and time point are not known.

The CDR3 loop reads CATSESDPLQETQYF. CDR3 DNA: TGTGCCACCAGTGAATCAGACCCCTTGCAAGAGACCCAGTACTTC. This chain joins TRBV24-1 and TRBJ2-5; no clear D gene. This CDR3 contains 15 residues. Germline V CDR1 and CDR2: KGHDR, SFDVKD. V lost 4 bases and J 2 bases, leaving 13 bases between the germline ends.